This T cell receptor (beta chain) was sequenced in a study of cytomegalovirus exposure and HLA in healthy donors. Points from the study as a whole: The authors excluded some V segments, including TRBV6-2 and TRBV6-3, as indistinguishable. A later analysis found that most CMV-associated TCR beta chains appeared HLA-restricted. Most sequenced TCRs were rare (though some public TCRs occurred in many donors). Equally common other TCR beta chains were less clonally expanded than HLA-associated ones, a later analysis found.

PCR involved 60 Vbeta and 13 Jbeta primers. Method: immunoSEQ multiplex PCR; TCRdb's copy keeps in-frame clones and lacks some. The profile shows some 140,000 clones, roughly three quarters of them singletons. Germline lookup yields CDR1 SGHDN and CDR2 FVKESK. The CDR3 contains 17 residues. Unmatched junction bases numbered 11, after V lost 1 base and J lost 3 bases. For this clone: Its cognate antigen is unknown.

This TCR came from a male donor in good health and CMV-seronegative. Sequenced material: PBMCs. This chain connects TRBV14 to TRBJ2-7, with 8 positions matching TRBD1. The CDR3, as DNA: TGTGCCAGCAGCCAAGGGACAGGGATGAACCCGGGCTACGAGCAGTACTTC. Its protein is CASSQGTGMNPGYEQYF.